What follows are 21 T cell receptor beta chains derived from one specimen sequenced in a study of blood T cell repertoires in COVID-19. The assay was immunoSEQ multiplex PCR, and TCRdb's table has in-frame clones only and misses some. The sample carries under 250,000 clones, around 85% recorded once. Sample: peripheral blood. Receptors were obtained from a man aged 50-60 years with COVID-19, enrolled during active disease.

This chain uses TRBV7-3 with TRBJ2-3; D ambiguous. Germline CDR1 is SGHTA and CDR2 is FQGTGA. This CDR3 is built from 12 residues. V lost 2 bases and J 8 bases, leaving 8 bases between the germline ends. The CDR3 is CASSLEVGTQYF. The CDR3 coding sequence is TGTGCCAGCAGCTTAGAGGTCGGTACGCAGTATTTT.

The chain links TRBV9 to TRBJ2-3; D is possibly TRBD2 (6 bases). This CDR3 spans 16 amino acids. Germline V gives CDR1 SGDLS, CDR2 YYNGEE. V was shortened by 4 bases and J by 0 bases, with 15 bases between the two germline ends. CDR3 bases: TGTGCCAGCAGCCTTCGGGACTCACAGAGCACAGATACGCAGTATTTT. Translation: CASSLRDSQSTDTQYF.

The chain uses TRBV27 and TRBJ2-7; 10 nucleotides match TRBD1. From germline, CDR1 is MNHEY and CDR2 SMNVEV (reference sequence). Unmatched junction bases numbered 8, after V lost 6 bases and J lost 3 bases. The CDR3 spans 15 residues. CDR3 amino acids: CASSHRTGGGYEQYF. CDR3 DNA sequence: TGTGCCAGCAGCCATAGGACAGGGGGTGGCTACGAGCAGTACTTC.

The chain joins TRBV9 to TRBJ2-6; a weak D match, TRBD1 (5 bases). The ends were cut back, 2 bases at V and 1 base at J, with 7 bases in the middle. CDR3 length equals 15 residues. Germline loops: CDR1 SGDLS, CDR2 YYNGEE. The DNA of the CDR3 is TGTGCCAGCAGCGTTCCAGGGTCTGGGGCCAACGTCCTGACTTTC. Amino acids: CASSVPGSGANVLTF.

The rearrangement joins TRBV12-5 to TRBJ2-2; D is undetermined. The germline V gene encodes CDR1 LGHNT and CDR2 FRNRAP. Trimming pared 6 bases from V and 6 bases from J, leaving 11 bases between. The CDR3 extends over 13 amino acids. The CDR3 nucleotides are TGTGCTAGTGGCCACAGTGGGTCCGGGGAGCTGTTTTTT. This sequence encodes CASGHSGSGELFF. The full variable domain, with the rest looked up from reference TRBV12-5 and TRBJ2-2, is DARVTQTPRHKVTEMGQEVTMRCQPILGHNTVFWYRQTMMQGLELLAYFRNRAPLDDSGMPKDRFSAEMPDATLATLKIQPSEPRDSAVYFCASGHSGSGELFFGEGSRLTVL.

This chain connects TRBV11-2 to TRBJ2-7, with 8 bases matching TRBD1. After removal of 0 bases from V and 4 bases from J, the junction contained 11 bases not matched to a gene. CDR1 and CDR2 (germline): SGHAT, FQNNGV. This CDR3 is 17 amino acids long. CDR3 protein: CASSLEGRGPIGYEQYF. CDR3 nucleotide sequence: TGTGCCAGCAGCTTAGAGGGCAGGGGGCCGATCGGGTACGAGCAGTACTTC.

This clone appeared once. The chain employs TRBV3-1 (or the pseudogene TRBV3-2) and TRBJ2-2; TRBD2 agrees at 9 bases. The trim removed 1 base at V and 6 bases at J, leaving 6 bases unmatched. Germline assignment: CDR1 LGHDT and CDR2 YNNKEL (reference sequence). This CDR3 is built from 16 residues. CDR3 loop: CASSQARGGAAGELFF. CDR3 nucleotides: TGTGCCAGCAGCCAAGCCCGCGGGGGGGCTGCCGGGGAGCTGTTTTTT.

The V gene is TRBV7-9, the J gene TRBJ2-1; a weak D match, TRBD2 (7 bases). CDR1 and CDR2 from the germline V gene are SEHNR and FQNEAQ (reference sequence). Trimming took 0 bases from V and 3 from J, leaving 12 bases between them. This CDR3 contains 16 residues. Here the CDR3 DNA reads TGTGCCAGCAGCTTAGCTGCGGGGGCCATCTACAATGAGCAGTTCTTC. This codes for CASSLAAGAIYNEQFF. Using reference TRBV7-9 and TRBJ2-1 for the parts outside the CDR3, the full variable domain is DTGVSQNPRHKITKRGQNVTFRCDPISEHNRLYWYRQTLGQGPEFLTYFQNEAQLEKSRLLSDRFSAERPKGSFSTLEIQRTEQGDSAMYLCASSLAAGAIYNEQFFGPGTRLTVL.

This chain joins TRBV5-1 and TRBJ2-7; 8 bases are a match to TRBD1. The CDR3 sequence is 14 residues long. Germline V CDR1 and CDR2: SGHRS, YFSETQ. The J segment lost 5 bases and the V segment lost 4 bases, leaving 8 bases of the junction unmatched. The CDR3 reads CASSDGQGRNEQYF. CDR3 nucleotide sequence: TGCGCCAGCAGCGACGGACAGGGCAGGAACGAGCAGTACTTC.

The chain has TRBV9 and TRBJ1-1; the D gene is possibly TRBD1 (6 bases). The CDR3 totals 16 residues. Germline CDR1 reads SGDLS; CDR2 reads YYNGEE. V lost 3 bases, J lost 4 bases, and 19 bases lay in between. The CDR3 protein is CASSAPPLGRGTEAFF. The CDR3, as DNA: TGTGCCAGCAGCGCCCCTCCACTCGGCAGGGGCACTGAAGCTTTCTTT. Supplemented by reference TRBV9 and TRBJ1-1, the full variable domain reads DSGVTQTPKHLITATGQRVTLRCSPRSGDLSVYWYQQSLDQGLQFLIQYYNGEERAKGNILERFSAQQFPDLHSELNLSSLELGDSALYFCASSAPPLGRGTEAFFGQGTRLTVV.

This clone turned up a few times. CDR3 bases: TGTGCCAGCAGCCCCCTTCTGGGTAGCGGGAGTGATACGCAGTATTTT. It specifies CASSPLLGSGSDTQYF. This sequence joins TRBV13 and TRBJ2-3; 9 bases are a match to TRBD2. J lost 6 bases, V lost 5 bases, and 12 bases had no gene match. The germline V gene has CDR1 PRHDT and CDR2 FYEKMQ (reference sequence). The CDR3 totals 16 residues. Combining the CDR3 with reference TRBV13 and TRBJ2-3 gives the whole variable domain AAGVIQSPRHLIKEKRETATLKCYPIPRHDTVYWYQQGPGQDPQFLISFYEKMQSDKGSIPDRFSAQQFSDYHSELNMSSLELGDSALYFCASSPLLGSGSDTQYFGPGTRLTVL.

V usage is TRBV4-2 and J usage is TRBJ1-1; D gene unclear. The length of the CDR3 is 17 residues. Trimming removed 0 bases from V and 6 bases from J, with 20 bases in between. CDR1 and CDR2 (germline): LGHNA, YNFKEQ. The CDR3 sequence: CASSQEIWSGHLPEAFF. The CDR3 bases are TGTGCCAGCAGCCAAGAAATATGGAGTGGTCACCTTCCTGAAGCTTTCTTT.

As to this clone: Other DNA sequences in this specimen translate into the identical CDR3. For the CDR3, the DNA is TGCGCCAGCAGCCAAGGGACAGGAACTAATGAAAAACTGTTTTTT. It yields the protein CASSQGTGTNEKLFF. This chain uses TRBV4-1 with TRBJ1-4; 7 bases are a match to TRBD1. The germline V gene has CDR1 MGHRA and CDR2 YSYEKL. V shed 1 base and J 1 base; nucleotides not matched to a gene: 0. This CDR3 region has 15 residues.

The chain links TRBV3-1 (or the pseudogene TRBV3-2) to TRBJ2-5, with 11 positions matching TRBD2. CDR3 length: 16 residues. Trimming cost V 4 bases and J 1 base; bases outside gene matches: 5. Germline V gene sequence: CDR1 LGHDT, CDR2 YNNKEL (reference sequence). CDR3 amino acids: CASSRRLAGTQETQYF. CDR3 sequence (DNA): TGTGCCAGCAGCCGTCGACTAGCGGGAACCCAAGAGACCCAGTACTTC.

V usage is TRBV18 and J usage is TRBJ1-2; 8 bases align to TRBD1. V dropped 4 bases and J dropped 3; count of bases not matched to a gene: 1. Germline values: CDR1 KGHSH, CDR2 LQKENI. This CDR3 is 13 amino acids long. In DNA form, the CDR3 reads TGTGCCAGCTCACTGGGACAGGACTATGGCTACACCTTC. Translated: CASSLGQDYGYTF.

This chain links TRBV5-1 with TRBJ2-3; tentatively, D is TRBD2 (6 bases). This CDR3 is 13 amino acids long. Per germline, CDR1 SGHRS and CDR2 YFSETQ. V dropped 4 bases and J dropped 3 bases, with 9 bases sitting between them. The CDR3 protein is CASSREFTDTQYF. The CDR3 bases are TGCGCCAGCAGCCGGGAGTTTACAGATACGCAGTATTTT.

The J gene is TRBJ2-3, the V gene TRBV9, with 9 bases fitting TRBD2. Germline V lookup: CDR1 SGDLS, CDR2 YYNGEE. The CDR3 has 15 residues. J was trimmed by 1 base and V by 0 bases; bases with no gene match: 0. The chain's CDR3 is CASSVGTSGTDTQYF. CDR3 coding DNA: TGTGCCAGCAGCGTAGGGACTAGCGGCACAGATACGCAGTATTTT.

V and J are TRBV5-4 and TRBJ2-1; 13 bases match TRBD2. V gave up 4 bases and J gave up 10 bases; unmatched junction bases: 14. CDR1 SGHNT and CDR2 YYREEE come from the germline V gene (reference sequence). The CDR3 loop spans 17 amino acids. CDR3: CASSPNLLAGGPKEQFF. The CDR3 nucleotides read TGTGCCAGCAGCCCTAATCTACTAGCGGGGGGGCCAAAGGAGCAGTTCTTC.

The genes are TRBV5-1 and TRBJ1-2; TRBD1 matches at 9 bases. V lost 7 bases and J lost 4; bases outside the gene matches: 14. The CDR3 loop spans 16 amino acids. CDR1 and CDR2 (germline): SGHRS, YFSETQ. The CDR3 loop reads CASELGQGTRGYGYTF. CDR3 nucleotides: TGCGCCAGCGAACTGGGACAGGGCACGCGTGGCTATGGCTACACCTTC.

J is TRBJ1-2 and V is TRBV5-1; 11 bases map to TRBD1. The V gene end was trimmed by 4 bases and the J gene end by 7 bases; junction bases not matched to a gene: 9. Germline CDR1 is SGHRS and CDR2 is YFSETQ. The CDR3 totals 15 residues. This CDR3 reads CASSQSGTGGAGYTF. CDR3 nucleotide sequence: TGCGCCAGCAGCCAGAGCGGGACAGGGGGAGCTGGCTACACCTTC.

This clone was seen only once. The CDR3 sequence: CASILGGDGEAFF. DNA of the CDR3: TGTGCCAGCATTCTCGGGGGGGATGGTGAAGCTTTCTTT. The chain couples TRBV6-6 to TRBJ1-1; D is perhaps TRBD1 (5 bases). The CDR3 consists of 13 residues. The ends were cut back, 7 bases at V and 7 bases at J, with 16 bases in the middle. Germline values: CDR1 MNHNY, CDR2 SVGAGI (reference sequence).